This TCR beta chain is drawn from a study of Graves' ophthalmopathy and Graves' hyperthyroidism. Findings and caveats of the study: The blood repertoire also included most expanded thyroid clonotypes above 0.001 frequency.

Symptoms, serum thyroxine and TRAb, thyroid ultrasound, and orbital computed tomography formed the diagnostic basis. The germline V and J ends were trimmed by 8 bases and 1 base, with 8 bases remaining between them. The germline CDR1 and CDR2 sequences are DFQATT and SNEGSKA (reference sequence). The CDR3 covers 11 residues. This clonotype was detected once. The antigen remains unidentified. RNA transcripts were the source from which TCR beta CDR3 regions were amplified. RT-PCR with HTBI primers came first, then second-round multiplex PCR. TCRdb fed the multiplex PCR reads into MiXCR, producing one record per CDR3 protein. The table lists a few hundred thousand distinct CDR3 sequences, 21% of them singletons.

The sequencing sample was made of peripheral blood. This clonotype was obtained from a woman between 18 and 30 years old with stable Graves' hyperthyroidism. This chain connects TRBV20-1 to TRBJ1-2, with no clear D. The CDR3 nucleotides are TGCAGTACGAGAATTAACTATGGCTACACCTTC. This translates into CSTRINYGYTF.